This TCR beta chain stems from a study of blood T cell repertoires in COVID-19. Germline CDR1 is SNHLY and CDR2 is FYNNEI. The CDR3 is made up of 17 amino acids. The trim removed 7 bases at V and 0 bases at J, leaving 9 bases unmatched. Participants were aged about 18 to 100 years from roughly 25 US areas. Here immunoSEQ multiplex PCR was the method, and the copy in TCRdb shows in-frame clones only, minus some. Found here are 200,000 to 250,000 clones, about nine tenths of them singletons; the top ten hold about 4%. The rearrangement joins TRBV2 to TRBJ2-3, with 11 bases aligning to TRBD2. The receptor was derived from a woman aged 40 to 55 with acute COVID-19. The sample comprised PBMCs or T cells enriched from blood (not recorded which). The CDR3 loop is CASTRGLAGPSTDTQYF. The DNA for the CDR3 is TGTGCCAGCACTAGAGGACTAGCGGGCCCAAGCACAGATACGCAGTATTTT. Supplemented by reference TRBV2 and TRBJ2-3, the full variable domain reads EPEVTQTPSHQVTQMGQEVILRCVPISNHLYFYWYRQILGQKVEFLVSFYNNEISEKSEIFDDQFSVERPDGSNFTLKIRSTKLEDSAMYFCASTRGLAGPSTDTQYFGPGTRLTVL.